This T cell receptor (beta chain) originates from a study of T cells in Graves' hyperthyroidism and ophthalmopathy (dated by TCRdb to between 2018 and 2020). General notes on the study: Peripheral blood samples were taken at initial diagnosis, before any treatment was given. To identify distinguishing TCR V-J signatures, a discovery cohort of some 99 patients was used, comprising 43 with Graves' ophthalmopathy and approximately 57 with stable Graves' hyperthyroidism. Whether ophthalmopathy could be predicted prospectively was tested in an independent validation cohort made up of 18 to 20 hyperthyroidism patients plus 17 patients who later progressed to ophthalmopathy. The roughly 90 discovery patients were divided at random into training and test sets in a 7:3 ratio. Thyroid tissue and blood T-cell repertoires from six Graves' hyperthyroidism patients were also compared in the study. Following sampling, methimazole starting at 30 mg daily was given to hyperthyroidism patients, and high-dose intravenous methylprednisolone was given to ophthalmopathy patients. According to the paper, TCR Vbeta CDR3 sequencing was carried out on 135 peripheral blood samples, which came from around 43 ophthalmopathy, some 73 hyperthyroidism and approximately 17 progressor patients.

This clonotype came up many times. Its antigen is not yet known. Per-base qualities were not stored, and no clone one base away is much larger. The paper as a whole reports these results and caveats: In validation, the model predicted progression to ophthalmopathy with about 71% sensitivity and about 72% specificity, a median of roughly seven months before onset. No statistical method was used to set the sample size in advance, and investigators knew the group allocation. Blood samples also contained most of the expanded thyroid clonotypes (frequency above 0.001), which suggests that blood repertoires may reflect thyroid immune responses. In cross-validation, a model built on a 13 V-J signature told ophthalmopathy apart from stable hyperthyroidism with 85% to 90% sensitivity and approximately 81% specificity, and in testing the same model reached 80%/75%.

The TCR beta CDR3 regions were amplified from the RNA transcripts. The TCR CDR3 was subjected to a first round of RT-PCR using the HTBI primer set and the Qiagen OneStep RT-PCR kit. Libraries were constructed in a second round of multiplex PCR, after which size selection and purification were performed. Paired-end sequencing of the libraries was performed with 100 bp reads on an Illumina HiSeq2000. Per the source publication's procedure: SOAPnuke was used to process the raw data, throwing out any read that contained adapters or uncalled bases, had a mean Phred below 15, or lacked an exact constant-primer or identifier match. COPE v1.2.5 was used to merge the high-quality paired reads, and each unique nucleotide sequence was defined as a clonotype. MiTCR v1.1 was used to align clonotypes to the IMGT TRBV, TRBD and TRBJ reference segments. Analysis was restricted to V-J combinations with a frequency above 0.0001, which covered approximately 99% of repertoires. A TCS score was defined as the ratio of F50 (clonal expansion) to E x V (chaos), with BLOSUM62-based TCRdist applied between CDR3 peptides within each V-J. Welch's t-statistics and random forest reduced just over 500 V-J features to 13, which were used in a naive Bayes classifier (R e1071). In TCRdb, the public reads were trimmed at Q25 with fastp and aligned with MiXCR, with productive beta chains retained. CDR3 protein duplicates are merged, each entry listing the most common genes and DNA. Here the V and J calls rest on TCRdb's processing, not on the authors' analysis. This sample holds 500,000 or so distinct CDR3 sequences; roughly 17% were observed only once. The top ten constitute roughly 15% of the sample.

In the ophthalmopathy patients, disease was moderately to severely active, with a Clinical Activity Score of 3 or more, a NOSPECS grade of 4 or more, and a duration of less than 3 months. Patients with uncontrolled infections, other autoimmune diseases, pregnancy or lactation were excluded. Diagnoses were established on the basis of clinical symptoms, serum thyroxine and TRAb, thyroid ultrasound, and orbital computed tomography. Ficoll-Paque density gradient centrifugation was used to isolate PBMCs from under 11 ml of fresh peripheral blood. Trizol reagent was used to extract total RNA, and RNA quality was then checked on an Agilent 2100 Bioanalyzer. According to the germline V gene (reference sequence), CDR1 reads LGHDT and CDR2 reads YNNKEL. The CDR3 numbers 15 residues from cysteine through phenylalanine. This entry keeps only the CDR3 DNA: 45 bases, framed from base 1. Between the V and J ends, shortened by 6 bases and 7 bases respectively, the junction contains 22 bases.

The clonotype comes from a young woman with Graves' ophthalmopathy. The V and J genes are TRBV3-1 and TRBJ2-7; the D gene is perhaps TRBD1 or TRBD2, as each covers 5 bases. Sequencing used blood. In nucleotides, the sequence is TGTGCCAGCAGACTGACGGGACGGACTTTTTCAGAGCAGTACTTC. This yields the protein CASRLTGRTFSEQYF.